A single sample gave rise to the 23 T cell receptor beta chains below, sequenced in a study of blood T cell repertoires in COVID-19. Generated by immunoSEQ multiplex PCR, the TCRdb table keeps only in-frame clones and is missing some. The profile shows approximately 50,000 clones, around 90% of them singletons. Material for sequencing was peripheral blood. These receptors originate from a human donor in a cohort sampled during active COVID-19.

The rearrangement joins TRBV5-8 to TRBJ1-4, with 11 nucleotides matching TRBD1. Per the germline V gene, CDR1 is SGHTS and CDR2 is YDEGEE. The trim removed 1 base at V and 4 bases at J, leaving 6 bases unmatched. The CDR3 sequence is 17 residues long. CDR3 in DNA: TGTGCCAGCAGCTTGCTGGGACAGGGGGGTGGTAATGAAAAACTGTTTTTT. This translates into CASSLLGQGGGNEKLFF. The complete variable domain, with remaining parts taken from reference TRBV5-8 and TRBJ1-4, reads EAGVTQSPTHLIKTRGQQATLRCSPISGHTSVYWYQQALGLGLQFLLWYDEGEERNRGNFPPRFSGRQFPNYSSELNVNALELEDSALYLCASSLLGQGGGNEKLFFGSGTQLSVL.

The chain carries TRBV18 and TRBJ2-5; D is possibly TRBD1 (5 bases). Trimming removed 3 bases at V and 5 bases at J, with 10 bases between. This CDR3 contains 13 residues. Germline CDR1 KGHSH, CDR2 LQKENI. The CDR3 reads CASSPPGRETQYF. The CDR3 nucleotides read TGTGCCAGCTCACCCCCAGGGCGCGAGACCCAGTACTTC. Using reference TRBV18 and TRBJ2-5 for the parts outside the CDR3, the full variable domain is NAGVMQNPRHLVRRRGQEARLRCSPMKGHSHVYWYRQLPEEGLKFMVYLQKENIIDESGMPKERFSAEFPKEGPSILRIQQVVRGDSAAYFCASSPPGRETQYFGPGTRLLVL.

The J gene is TRBJ1-4, the V gene TRBV11-3, with D perhaps matching TRBD1 (5 bases). V gave up 6 bases and J gave up 8 bases, with 16 bases separating them. Germline V gene sequence: CDR1 SGHNT, CDR2 YENEEA. The CDR3 is made up of 14 amino acids. The CDR3 region is CASREGAGSEKLFF. The CDR3 nucleotides are TGTGCCAGCAGGGAAGGGGCCGGTTCGGAAAAACTGTTTTTT.

The V and J genes are TRBV18 and TRBJ2-7, with D tentatively TRBD1 (6 bases). CDR3 length equals 13 residues. Deletions cut 3 bases from V and 4 bases from J, with 10 bases between. Germline CDR1 and CDR2: KGHSH and LQKENI. This CDR3 reads CASSPQTGYEQYF. CDR3 nucleotide sequence: TGTGCCAGCTCACCGCAGACAGGATACGAGCAGTACTTC.

This clone came up a few times. Other DNA sequences within the sample encode an identical CDR3. The chain joins TRBV6-6 to TRBJ2-7; unclear D gene. The CDR3 covers 13 residues. Trimming cost V 6 bases and J 3 bases, with 12 bases left between them. The germline CDR1 and CDR2 sequences are MNHNY and SVGAGI (reference sequence). CDR3 sequence (DNA): TGTGCCAGCAGCCCTCCCCCGGGCTACGAGCAGTACGTC. This sequence encodes CASSPPPGYEQYV.

V and J are TRBV19 and TRBJ2-7; TRBD1 agrees at 7 bases. Germline loops: CDR1 LNHDA, CDR2 SQIVND (reference sequence). V shed 3 bases and J 4 bases; nucleotides not matched to a gene: 9. The CDR3 is made up of 15 amino acids. In DNA form, the CDR3 reads TGTGCCAGTAGTATCCGGGCAACAGGGGTTTACGAGCAGTACGTC. It yields the protein CASSIRATGVYEQYV.

This clone was found once. The V gene is TRBV6-5, the J gene TRBJ2-7; D may be TRBD1 (6 bases). Looked up from germline, CDR1 is MNHEY and CDR2 is SVGAGI. Trimming took 2 bases from V and 4 from J, leaving 18 bases between them. The CDR3 is made up of 16 amino acids. The CDR3 loop reads CASSYRGPVGAYEQYV. The CDR3 DNA sequence: TGTGCCAGCAGTTACCGGGGACCTGTGGGGGCTTACGAGCAGTACGTC.

The rearrangement uses TRBV2 and TRBJ1-2, with D possibly being TRBD1 (5 bases). V gave up 5 bases and J gave up 0 bases, with 10 bases separating them. Germline loops: CDR1 SNHLY, CDR2 FYNNEI. This CDR3 is 14 amino acids long. CDR3 in DNA: TGTGCCAGCAGTTATGACAGCGCTAACTATGGCTACACCTTC. It yields the protein CASSYDSANYGYTF.

The rearrangement links TRBV24-1 to TRBJ2-7, with 8 bases matching TRBD1. The germline gives CDR1 KGHDR, CDR2 SFDVKD. V lost 9 bases, J lost 6 bases, and 6 bases stayed unmatched. The CDR3 runs to 12 residues. Written as DNA, the CDR3 is TGTGCCACCGGCGGACAGGGCGGCGAGCAGTACTTC. Residues: CATGGQGGEQYF.

The chain has TRBV9 and TRBJ2-6, with 7 bases matching TRBD1. Germline CDR1 SGDLS, CDR2 YYNGEE. The junction had 16 bases not matched to a gene; V was cut back by 1 base and J by 3 bases. CDR3 length equals 20 residues. The CDR3 DNA follows: TGTGCCAGCAGCGTATCCCAGGGGGACCCCGGGGCGTTTGGGGCCAACGTCCTGACTTTC. It yields the protein CASSVSQGDPGAFGANVLTF.

The CDR3 DNA reads as TGTGCCAGCAGCTTAGACGGGACAGGGAATGGCTACACCTTC. Translated, it gives CASSLDGTGNGYTF. The chain employs TRBV11-3 and TRBJ1-2; 9 nucleotides agree with TRBD1. Germline CDR1 is SGHNT and CDR2 is YENEEA. The CDR3 extends over 14 amino acids. The junction had 2 bases not matched to a gene; V was cut back by 0 bases and J by 6 bases.

The chain joins TRBV5-1 to TRBJ1-4; weak D call: TRBD1 (5 bases). The CDR3 loop spans 14 amino acids. Germline values: CDR1 SGHRS, CDR2 YFSETQ. Trimming removed 5 bases from V and 10 bases from J, with 18 bases in between. The CDR3 DNA reads as TGCGCCAGCAGGGCGACAGAGGTTATGCGAAAACTGTTTTTT. It translates to CASRATEVMRKLFF.

The sample holds one count of this clone. The chain couples TRBV6-6 to TRBJ1-6; no clear D. This CDR3 has 15 residues. Germline lookup yields CDR1 MNHNY and CDR2 SVGAGI (reference sequence). The V end lost 5 bases, the J end lost 10 bases, and 18 bases lay between the germline ends. CDR3 in DNA: TGTGCCAGCAGTCCCCTGGAGGGCCTCAGGTCACCCCTCCACTTT. Protein: CASSPLEGLRSPLHF.

The chain joins TRBV7-2 to TRBJ2-3, with D tentatively TRBD2 (5 bases). The CDR3 has 16 amino acids. The V and J ends lost 1 base and 1 base respectively, with 12 bases between them. The germline gives CDR1 SGHTA, CDR2 FQGNSA. DNA of the CDR3: TGTGCCAGCAGCTTAGTCTCGGGGTCCGGCACAGATACGCAGTATTTT. This encodes CASSLVSGSGTDTQYF.

This chain uses TRBV3-1 (or the pseudogene TRBV3-2) with TRBJ2-1, with 12 nucleotides matching TRBD2. V gave up 6 bases and J gave up 4 bases; unmatched junction bases: 7. CDR1 and CDR2 (germline): LGHDT, YNNKEL (reference sequence). This CDR3 contains 16 residues. CDR3 coding DNA: TGTGCCAGCAGTCGACTAGCGGGAGTCAGGTACAATGAGCAGTTCTTC. Its translation: CASSRLAGVRYNEQFF.

The genes are TRBV14 and TRBJ2-5, with a possible D match to TRBD2 (6 bases). V gave up 3 bases and J gave up 0 bases, with 14 bases separating them. The CDR3 consists of 16 residues. Germline V gene data show CDR1 as SGHDN and CDR2 as FVKESK. CDR3 DNA sequence: TGTGCCAGCAGCCACCGGGAGAGACAGTACCAAGAGACCCAGTACTTC. Translated: CASSHRERQYQETQYF.

The genes are TRBV4-2 and TRBJ2-7; 9 bases are shared with TRBD1. Germline CDR1 reads LGHNA; CDR2 reads YNFKEQ. The CDR3 runs to 15 residues. J was trimmed by 6 bases and V by 0 bases; bases with no gene match: 6. CDR3 sequence (DNA): TGTGCCAGCAGCCAAGAGTTGGGACAGGGAGGCGAGCAGTACTTC. Residues: CASSQELGQGGEQYF.

The V gene is TRBV19, the J gene TRBJ2-4; the match to TRBD1 covers 7 bases. Trimming removed 1 base from V and 0 bases from J; junction bases left unmatched: 6. The CDR3 runs to 17 residues. The V gene's germline CDR1 is LNHDA and CDR2 SQIVND (reference sequence). The DNA of the CDR3 is TGTGCCAGTAGTATAGGAGAGGGGGCACTAGCCAAAAACATTCAGTACTTC. Translation: CASSIGEGALAKNIQYF. The complete variable domain, with remaining parts taken from reference TRBV19 and TRBJ2-4, reads DGGITQSPKYLFRKEGQNVTLSCEQNLNHDAMYWYRQDPGQGLRLIYYSQIVNDFQKGDIAEGYSVSREKKESFPLTVTSAQKNPTAFYLCASSIGEGALAKNIQYFGAGTRLSVL.

This sequence joins TRBV7-8 and TRBJ1-2; tentative D call: TRBD1 (6 bases). The germline V gene has CDR1 SGHVS and CDR2 FQNEAQ. This CDR3 contains 14 residues. Trimming removed 10 bases at V and 2 bases at J, with 17 bases between. The CDR3 nucleotides read TGTGCCACCACGAGCGGACAGACAAACTATGGCTACACCTTC. This codes for CATTSGQTNYGYTF. Using reference TRBV7-8 and TRBJ1-2 for the parts outside the CDR3, the full variable domain is GAGVSQSPRYKVAKRGQDVALRCDPISGHVSLFWYQQALGQGPEFLTYFQNEAQLDKSGLPSDRFFAERPEGSVSTLKIQRTQQEDSAVYLCATTSGQTNYGYTFGSGTRLTVV.

This clone is a singleton in its sample. The chain joins TRBV13 to TRBJ2-1, with TRBD2 identical over 8 bases. The CDR3 sequence is 17 residues long. Germline CDR1 reads PRHDT; CDR2 reads FYEKMQ (reference sequence). J gave up 0 bases and V 1 base, and 5 bases lay outside the gene matches. The CDR3 sequence is CASSLASGSNSYNEQFF. The CDR3 bases are TGTGCCAGCAGCTTAGCAAGCGGGAGTAACTCCTACAATGAGCAGTTCTTC. The full variable domain, in which reference TRBV13 and TRBJ2-1 provide the parts outside the CDR3, is AAGVIQSPRHLIKEKRETATLKCYPIPRHDTVYWYQQGPGQDPQFLISFYEKMQSDKGSIPDRFSAQQFSDYHSELNMSSLELGDSALYFCASSLASGSNSYNEQFFGPGTRLTVL.

The rearrangement joins TRBV7-3 to TRBJ2-7; TRBD2 agrees at 8 bases. V gave up 2 bases and J gave up 3 bases; unmatched junction bases: 9. This CDR3 comprises 16 residues. Germline lookup yields CDR1 SGHTA and CDR2 FQGTGA. Written as DNA, the CDR3 is TGTGCCAGCAGCTTATCCCCAACTAGCGGACACTACGAGCAGTACGTC. It translates to CASSLSPTSGHYEQYV.

Only a few counts were recorded for this clone. The rearrangement links TRBV25-1 to TRBJ2-5; 8 positions match TRBD1. V gave up 2 bases and J gave up 3 bases; unmatched junction bases: 14. The CDR3 totals 18 residues. CDR1 and CDR2 from the germline V gene are MGHDK and SYGVNS. CDR3 sequence (DNA): TGTGCCAGCAGTGAAATTTCACCGACAGGGGATAAGGAAGAGACCCAGTACTTC. It specifies CASSEISPTGDKEETQYF.

The chain carries TRBV11-3 and TRBJ2-5; tentatively, D is TRBD2 (6 bases). The CDR3 covers 14 residues. With 5 bases removed from V and 5 bases from J, the gap between germline ends came to 15 bases. From germline, CDR1 is SGHNT and CDR2 YENEEA. As DNA, the CDR3 is TGTGCCAGCAGCCCAGCCGGGGAGGAGGAGACCCAGTACTTC. Protein product: CASSPAGEEETQYF.